Below, 8 T cell receptor beta chains from the same sample are listed, as sequenced in a study of beta chain features in type 1 diabetes. TCRB transcripts that were expressed got sequenced, as all of the isolated RNA had been reverse transcribed. Produced via immunoSEQ multiplex PCR; TCRdb's table is partial and in-frame only. The profile shows about 210,000 clones, about a tenth of them singletons. Specimen: central memory CD4+ T cells from blood. The source of these receptors is a man aged 18 to 30 in good health.

This clone was seen a few times. V gene TRBV7-2 combines with J gene TRBJ2-5; unclear D gene. Germline lookup yields CDR1 SGHTA and CDR2 FQGNSA. The ends were cut back, 5 bases at V and 2 bases at J, with 15 bases in the middle. The CDR3 sequence is 15 residues long. Here the CDR3 reads CASSTGSVPQETQYF. In DNA form, the CDR3 reads TGTGCCAGCAGCACCGGATCGGTACCTCAAGAGACCCAGTACTTC.

At least ten counts were recorded for this clone. The chain employs TRBV29-1 and TRBJ2-2, with TRBD2 matching 8 bases. In germline, CDR1 is SQVTM, CDR2 ANQGSEA. This CDR3 is 13 amino acids long. Losses at the gene ends were 6 bases for V and 6 bases for J; bases not matched to a gene: 6. This CDR3 is CSVMSGSAGELFF. The CDR3 bases are TGCAGCGTGATGAGCGGGAGTGCCGGGGAGCTGTTTTTT.

The CDR3 nucleotides are TGCGCCAGCAGCCAAGTTCCGAACACCGGGGAGCTGTTTTTT. As protein: CASSQVPNTGELFF. The genes are TRBV4-1 and TRBJ2-2; D gene uncertain. Trimming removed 1 base at V and 0 bases at J, with 3 bases between. The germline gives CDR1 MGHRA, CDR2 YSYEKL. The CDR3 totals 14 residues.

This clone was seen a few times. At one end, the junction sequence differs from germline, possibly due to a read error. The V call is TRBV7-7, the J call TRBJ2-3, with D perhaps matching TRBD1 or TRBD2 (6 bases each). Looked up from germline, CDR1 is SSHAT and CDR2 is FNYEAQ (reference sequence). This CDR3 has 15 residues. CDR3 loop: CASSLRRGGPDTQYF. For the CDR3, the DNA is TGTGCTAGCAGCTTACGCAGGGGAGGCCCAGATACGCAGTATTTT.

This chain uses TRBV19 with TRBJ2-5, with TRBD2 as a possible D gene (5 bases). The CDR3 loop spans 11 amino acids. V lost 9 bases and J lost 5, with 10 bases in between. Germline lookup yields CDR1 LNHDA and CDR2 SQIVND (reference sequence). The DNA of the CDR3 is TGTGCCAGCGGAGGTTTGGAGACCCAGTACTTC. Its translation is CASGGLETQYF.

The chain combines TRBV15 with TRBJ1-2; D is unclear. The CDR3 spans 13 residues. CDR1 and CDR2 (germline): LNHNV, YYDKDF (reference sequence). Trimming took 0 bases from V and 4 from J, leaving 6 bases between them. The DNA of the CDR3 is TGTGCCACCAGCAGAGATACGGTCTATGGCTACACCTTC. It specifies CATSRDTVYGYTF.

This chain links TRBV29-1 with TRBJ2-1; 8 bases align to TRBD1. In germline, CDR1 is SQVTM, CDR2 ANQGSEA. The length of the CDR3 is 15 residues. V was pared by 0 bases and J by 7 bases, with 8 bases of the junction left unmatched. The CDR3 sequence is CSVEDHDRGRNEQFF. The CDR3 DNA follows: TGCAGCGTTGAAGATCACGACAGGGGACGAAATGAGCAGTTCTTC.

This clone was seen ten or more times. The CDR3 region is CSVVASSQETQYF. Written as DNA, the CDR3 is TGCAGCGTTGTAGCCAGCAGCCAAGAGACCCAGTACTTC. The chain couples TRBV29-1 to TRBJ2-5; D gene unclear. The V and J ends lost 4 bases and 1 base respectively, with 10 bases between them. CDR1 is SQVTM and CDR2 is ANQGSEA in the germline V gene. This CDR3 region has 13 residues.